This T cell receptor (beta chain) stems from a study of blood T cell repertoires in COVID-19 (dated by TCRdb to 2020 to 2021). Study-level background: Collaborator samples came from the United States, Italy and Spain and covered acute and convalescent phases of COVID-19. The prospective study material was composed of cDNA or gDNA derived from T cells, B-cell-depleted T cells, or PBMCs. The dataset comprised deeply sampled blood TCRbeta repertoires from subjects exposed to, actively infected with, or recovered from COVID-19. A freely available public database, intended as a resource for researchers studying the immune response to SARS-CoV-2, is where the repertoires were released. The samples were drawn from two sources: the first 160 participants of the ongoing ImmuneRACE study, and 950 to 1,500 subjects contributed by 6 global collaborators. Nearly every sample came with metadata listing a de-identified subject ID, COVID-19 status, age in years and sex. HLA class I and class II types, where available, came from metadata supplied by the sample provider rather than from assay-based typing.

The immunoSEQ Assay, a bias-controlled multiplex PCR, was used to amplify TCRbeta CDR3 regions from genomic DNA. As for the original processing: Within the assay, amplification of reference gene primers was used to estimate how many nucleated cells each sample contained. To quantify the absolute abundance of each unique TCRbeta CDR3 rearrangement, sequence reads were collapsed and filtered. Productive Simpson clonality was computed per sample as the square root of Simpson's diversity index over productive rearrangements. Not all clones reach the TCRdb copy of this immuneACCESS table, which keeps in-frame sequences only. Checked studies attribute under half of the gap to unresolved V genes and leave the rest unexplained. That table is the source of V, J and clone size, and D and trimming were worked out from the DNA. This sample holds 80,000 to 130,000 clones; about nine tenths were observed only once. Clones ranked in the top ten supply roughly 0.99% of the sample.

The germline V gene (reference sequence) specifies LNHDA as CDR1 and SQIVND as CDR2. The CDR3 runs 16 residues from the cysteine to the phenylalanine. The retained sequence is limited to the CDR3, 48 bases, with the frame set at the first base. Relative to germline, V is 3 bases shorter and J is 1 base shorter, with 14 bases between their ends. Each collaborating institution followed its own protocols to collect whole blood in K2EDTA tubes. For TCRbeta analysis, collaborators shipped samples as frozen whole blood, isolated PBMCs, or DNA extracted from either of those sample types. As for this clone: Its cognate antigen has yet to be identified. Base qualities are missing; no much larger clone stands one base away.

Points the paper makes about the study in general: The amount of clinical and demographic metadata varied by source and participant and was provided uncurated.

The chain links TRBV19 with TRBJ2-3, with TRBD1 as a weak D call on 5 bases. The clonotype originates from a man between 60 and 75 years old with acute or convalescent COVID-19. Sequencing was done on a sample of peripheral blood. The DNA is TGTGCCAGTAGTATGGGGCAGCTCTCTGGCACAGATACGCAGTATTTT. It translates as CASSMGQLSGTDTQYF.